This T cell receptor beta chain was obtained from a study of early T cells in non-severe SARS-CoV-2 infection. Study-level information: The sequenced material was bulk RNA from unsorted whole blood, and its chains were unpaired. Whole-study results and caveats: Anti-spike CD8 specificities were favored by VDJdb matching, whose results missed private and CD4 specificities.

Individual cDNA molecules were tagged with unique molecular identifiers. MiXCR, applied by TCRdb to the 5' RACE reads, yields one record per CDR3 protein. The repertoire holds roughly 65,000 distinct CDR3 sequences, with 10% to 15% as singletons. This clonotype was detected only a few times. Its antigen is not known. This CDR3 contains 14 residues. Germline loops: CDR1 WNHNN, CDR2 SYGVQD (reference sequence). Trimming shortened V by 3 bases and J by 9 bases, and 12 bases separated the two germline ends. The sequencing sample was made of whole blood. V usage is TRBV10-1 and J usage is TRBJ1-6; D remains ambiguous. The source of this sequence is an adult who was a healthcare worker with PCR-confirmed SARS-CoV-2 infection or an uninfected control (not recorded which). CDR3 coding DNA: TGCGCCAGCAGTGATGGAGGGTACGGTTCACCCCTCCACTTT. This sequence encodes CASSDGGYGSPLHF.